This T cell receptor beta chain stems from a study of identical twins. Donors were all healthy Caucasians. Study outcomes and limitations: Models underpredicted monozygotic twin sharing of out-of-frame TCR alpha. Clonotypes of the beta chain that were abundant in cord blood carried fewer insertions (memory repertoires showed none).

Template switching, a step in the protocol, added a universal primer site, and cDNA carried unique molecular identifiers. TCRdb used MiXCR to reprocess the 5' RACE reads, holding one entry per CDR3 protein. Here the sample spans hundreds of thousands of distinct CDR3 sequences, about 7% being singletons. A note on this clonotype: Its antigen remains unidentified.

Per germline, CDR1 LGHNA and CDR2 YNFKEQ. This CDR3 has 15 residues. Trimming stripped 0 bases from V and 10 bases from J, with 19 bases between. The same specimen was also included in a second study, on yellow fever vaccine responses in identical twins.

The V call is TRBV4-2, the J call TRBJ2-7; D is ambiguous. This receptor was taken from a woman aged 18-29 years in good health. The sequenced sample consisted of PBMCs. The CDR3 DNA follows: TGTGCCAGCAGCCAAGATCGAGATTGGCCTTCATCTCAGTACTTC. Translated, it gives CASSQDRDWPSSQYF.